The present TCR beta chain was sequenced within a study of T cell responses to AZD1222 COVID-19 vaccine. This clone came up once. The antigen remains unidentified. Looked up from germline, CDR1 is KGHSH and CDR2 is LQKENI. This CDR3 has 16 residues. Trimming pared 0 bases from V and 2 bases from J, leaving 13 bases between. Clones were sequenced by immunoSEQ multiplex PCR, and TCRdb holds only the in-frame ones, with some missing. The sample holds approximately 140,000 clones, roughly nine tenths seen once. The study, taken as a whole, reports: White British ancestry dominated among donors, who included more females, and clonal diversity was possibly underestimated.

Sample: peripheral blood, taken 28 days after the second dose of the MenACWY control vaccine. The chain employs TRBV18 and TRBJ2-5; D may match TRBD1 or TRBD2 (5 bases each). This clonotype originated in an adult who received the MenACWY meningococcal vaccine as a control. The CDR3 DNA is TGTGCCAGCTCACCACCCCAGGGACGGAATCAAGAGACCCAGTACTTC. Translated: CASSPPQGRNQETQYF.